This TCR beta chain was sequenced during a study of blood T cell repertoires in COVID-19. At the level of the study: Donors in the United States, Italy and Spain gave samples during acute or convalescent COVID-19. Nucleic acid was either cDNA or gDNA, and it came from T cells, B-cell-depleted T cells, or PBMCs.

The length of the CDR3 is 17 residues. Per the original data handling: For nucleated cells, counts were estimated from reference gene primer amplification. Clones were read by immunoSEQ multiplex PCR, and TCRdb kept only the in-frame ones, dropping some. Clonal size and the V and J genes are those of that table, whereas D and trimming came from the DNA. The table includes 70,000 to 90,000 clones, about four fifths detected once. Sequenced input: peripheral blood. The rearrangement joins TRBV21-1 to TRBJ2-3; the table's D call, TRBD1, has no DNA check behind it. TRBV21-1 is listed as a pseudogene. This TCR was recovered from a human donor in a cohort sampled during active COVID-19. The CDR3 is CASSNDDRAGSTDTQYF. The DNA of the CDR3 is TGTGCCAGCAGCAATGACGACAGGGCAGGGAGCACAGATACGCAGTATTTT.